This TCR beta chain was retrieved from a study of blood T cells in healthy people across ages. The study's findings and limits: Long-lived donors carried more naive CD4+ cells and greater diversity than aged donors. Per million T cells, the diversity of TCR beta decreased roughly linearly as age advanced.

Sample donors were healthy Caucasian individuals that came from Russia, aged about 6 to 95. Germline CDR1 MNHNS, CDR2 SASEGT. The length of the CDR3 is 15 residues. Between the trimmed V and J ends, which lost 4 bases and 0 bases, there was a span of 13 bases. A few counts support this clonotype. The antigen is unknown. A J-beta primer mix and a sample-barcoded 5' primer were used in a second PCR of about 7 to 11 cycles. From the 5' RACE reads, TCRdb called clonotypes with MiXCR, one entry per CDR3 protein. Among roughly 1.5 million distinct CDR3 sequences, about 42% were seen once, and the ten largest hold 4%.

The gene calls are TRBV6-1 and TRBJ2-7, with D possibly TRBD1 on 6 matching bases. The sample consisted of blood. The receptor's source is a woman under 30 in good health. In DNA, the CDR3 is TGTGCCAGCAGTGCCGTACAGGGAATCTCCTACGAGCAGTACTTC. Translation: CASSAVQGISYEQYF.